This is a list of T cell receptor beta chains from one sample in a study of blood T cell repertoires in COVID-19. Generated by immunoSEQ multiplex PCR, the TCRdb table keeps only in-frame clones and is missing some. Of around 250,000 clones in the sample, around 89% were seen once. Sequenced material: PBMCs or T cells enriched from blood (not recorded which). The receptors shown here come from a woman aged 40 to 49 with acute COVID-19. Each CDR3 is given with its conserved first and last residue.

j_call v_call cdr3_aa
TRBJ2-5 TRBV7-6 CASSLGQQETQYF
TRBJ1-1 TRBV13 CASSSRREGAEAFF
TRBJ2-2 TRBV7-3 CASSFGTVPFTGELFF
TRBJ2-2 TRBV11-2 CASSFTNTGELFF
TRBJ2-1 TRBV24-1 CATSVNNEQFF
TRBJ1-4 TRBV5-1 CASSFQGQAGGEKLFF
TRBJ2-5 TRBV2 CASSEARLAGGGTQYF
TRBJ1-5 TRBV19 CASTRTGARGNQPQHF
TRBJ2-5 TRBV3-1/TRBV3-2 CASWPSGGTETQYF
TRBJ2-1 TRBV18 CASSLQTINNEQFF
TRBJ1-1 TRBV7-2 CASSTQSGITNTEAFF
TRBJ2-1 TRBV4-1 CASSQVAGAGDEQFF
TRBJ1-2 TRBV2 CASSEGLGVNYGYTF
TRBJ1-2 TRBV7-2 CASSLAAPSNYGYTF
TRBJ1-1 TRBV11-2 CASSLDGRGGEAFF
TRBJ2-3 TRBV18 CASSPDGGADTQYF
TRBJ2-1 TRBV5-1 CASSLDLAGGKYNEQFF
TRBJ2-5 TRBV27 CASSLKSIGAATQYF
TRBJ1-1 TRBV5-6 CASSLWQGNTEAFF
TRBJ1-2 TRBV27 CASRGLRGLNYGYTF
TRBJ1-1 TRBV19 CASSRQAQNTEAFF
TRBJ2-6 TRBV10-3 CAISPNSGANVLTF
TRBJ1-1 TRBV11-2 CASSLDHQGWTEAFF
TRBJ2-1 TRBV18 CASSRRALTGGAYNEQFF
TRBJ1-1 TRBV2 CASTVYGGRSTEAFF
TRBJ2-5 TRBV16 CASSQSNKQETQYF
TRBJ1-4 TRBV18 CASSPDRVGEKLFF
TRBJ1-3 TRBV30 CAWSRQGRGNTIYF
TRBJ1-1 TRBV11-3 CASIDPRDRGITEAFF
TRBJ2-1 TRBV18 CASSPPSGRGDEQFF
TRBJ1-2 TRBV28 CASESQGLRGYTF
TRBJ2-1 TRBV20-1 CSASPGLAAYNEQFF
TRBJ2-2 TRBV4-3 CASSPHATGRANTGELFF
TRBJ2-3 TRBV18 CASSPGGDTQYF
TRBJ2-2 TRBV6-6 CASTSTSGRSTGELFF
TRBJ2-1 TRBV2 CASSDAGRTGNEQFF
TRBJ2-5 TRBV7-2 CASSLRLAAEETQYF
TRBJ1-4 TRBV5-1 CASSEGQGSRKLFF
TRBJ1-1 TRBV28 CASSPKTGMGTEAFF
TRBJ1-2 TRBV5-6 CASSLAEGLLGYTF
TRBJ2-7 TRBV11-1 CASSLSGYEQYF
TRBJ2-7 TRBV3-1/TRBV3-2 CASRNQGFYEQYF
TRBJ2-1 TRBV28 CASTLLAGGISPYNEQFF
TRBJ1-5 TRBV4-1 CASSHQSGRIRGQPQHF
TRBJ2-2 TRBV24-1 CATSDAQGSGELFF
TRBJ2-1 TRBV7-9 CASSLADRNYNEQFF
TRBJ1-1 TRBV12-3/TRBV12-4 CASSVFTEAFF
TRBJ2-1 TRBV20-1 CSAAPRYEQFF
TRBJ2-3 TRBV19 CASSTLEIQITDTQYF
TRBJ2-2 TRBV28 CASGDLRREGVGAGELFF
TRBJ1-4 TRBV7-9 CASSYAAGQYEKLFF